These T cell receptor beta chains were read from a single sample in a study of blood T cell repertoires in COVID-19. The data were produced by immunoSEQ multiplex PCR, yet TCRdb's version contains in-frame clones alone and is incomplete. The sample includes about 120,000 clones, under 90% seen only once; the top ten take around 4%. The sequencing input was peripheral blood. These TCRs come from a man in his sixties with acute or convalescent COVID-19. Each CDR3 is given with its conserved first and last residue. D genes are given only for firm matches. Not every row has a clone size; where given, it reads once, few, many or a size class.

v_gene: TRBV18
abundance: NA
d_gene: NA
j_gene: TRBJ1-2
CDR3nt: TGTGCCAGCTCACCTTTAGAGGCTAACTATGGCTACACCTTC
CDR3aa: CASSPLEANYGYTF

v_gene: TRBV19
abundance: NA
d_gene: TRBD1
j_gene: TRBJ2-3
CDR3nt: TGTGCCAGTGCACAAAGGGGGACCGGGACAGGGTGGGTCACAAATACGCAGTATTTT
CDR3aa: CASAQRGTGTGWVTNTQYF

v_gene: TRBV3-1/TRBV3-2
abundance: NA
d_gene: NA
j_gene: TRBJ1-2
CDR3nt: TGTGCCAGCAGCCAAGCTTTCGGGGGTAACTATGGCTACACCTTC
CDR3aa: CASSQAFGGNYGYTF

v_gene: TRBV4-3
abundance: NA
d_gene: NA
j_gene: TRBJ2-7
CDR3nt: TGCGCCAGCAGCCGGACCGCCGGGGGAGACACTTCCTACGAGCAGTACTTC
CDR3aa: CASSRTAGGDTSYEQYF

v_gene: TRBV3-1/TRBV3-2
abundance: NA
d_gene: TRBD2
j_gene: TRBJ2-2
CDR3nt: TGTGCCAGCCGCCAACAAGGGGCGGGAGCCGGGGAGCTGTTTTTT
CDR3aa: CASRQQGAGAGELFF

v_gene: TRBV6-6
abundance: NA
d_gene: TRBD1
j_gene: TRBJ1-5
CDR3nt: TGTGCCAGCAGTTCCGGGACAGGGGCGGAACAGCCCCAGCATTTT
CDR3aa: CASSSGTGAEQPQHF

v_gene: TRBV28
abundance: NA
d_gene: TRBD2
j_gene: TRBJ2-7
CDR3nt: TGTGCCAGCAGTTTCCTCCTAGCGGAGAGCTCCTACGAGCAGTACTTC
CDR3aa: CASSFLLAESSYEQYF

v_gene: TRBV6-5
abundance: once
d_gene: NA
j_gene: TRBJ1-2
CDR3nt: TGTGCCAGCAGTTACTCAACGGGCTTCGCAGGGGGCTACACCTTC
CDR3aa: CASSYSTGFAGGYTF

v_gene: TRBV19
abundance: NA
d_gene: NA
j_gene: TRBJ2-1
CDR3nt: TGTGCCAGTAGTGCCCGTGAGGGTATGCTGCAGTTCTTC
CDR3aa: CASSAREGMLQFF

v_gene: TRBV7-9
abundance: NA
d_gene: NA
j_gene: TRBJ1-6
CDR3nt: TGTGCCAGCAGCGCGGACAGTTATAATTCACCCCTCCACTTT
CDR3aa: CASSADSYNSPLHF

v_gene: TRBV29-1
abundance: NA
d_gene: TRBD2
j_gene: TRBJ2-3
CDR3nt: TGCAGCGCCTATAGCGGGCCTACAGATACGCAGTATTTT
CDR3aa: CSAYSGPTDTQYF

v_gene: TRBV27
abundance: NA
d_gene: TRBD1
j_gene: TRBJ2-6
CDR3nt: TGTGCCAGCAGTTCTCAGGGGGCTGGGGCCAACGTCCTGACTTTC
CDR3aa: CASSSQGAGANVLTF

v_gene: TRBV21-1
abundance: NA
d_gene: NA
j_gene: TRBJ2-7
CDR3nt: TGTGCCAGCAGTCGGGGTTCCTCCTACGAGCAGTACTTC
CDR3aa: CASSRGSSYEQYF

v_gene: TRBV7-2
abundance: NA
d_gene: TRBD1
j_gene: TRBJ2-7
CDR3nt: TGTGCCAGCAGCTTAGTGAACAGGGGGGCCTACGAGCAGTACTTC
CDR3aa: CASSLVNRGAYEQYF

v_gene: TRBV4-3
abundance: once
d_gene: NA
j_gene: TRBJ2-7
CDR3nt: TGCGCCAGCAGCCAAGATCGAGAACGGGGGCAGTACTTC
CDR3aa: CASSQDRERGQYF

v_gene: TRBV4-3
abundance: NA
d_gene: TRBD2
j_gene: TRBJ2-1
CDR3nt: TGCGCCAGCAGCCAGTCGCCGGGGCGGGGGTCCTACAATGAGCAGTTCTTC
CDR3aa: CASSQSPGRGSYNEQFF

v_gene: TRBV28
abundance: NA
d_gene: TRBD1
j_gene: TRBJ1-5
CDR3nt: TGTGCCAGCTTTCCGGGACAGGGGCTCAATCAGCCCCAGCATTTT
CDR3aa: CASFPGQGLNQPQHF

v_gene: TRBV7-6
abundance: NA
d_gene: TRBD1
j_gene: TRBJ2-4
CDR3nt: TGTGCCAGCAGCTCGTCACAGGGGGCAACGGGCATTCAGTACTTC
CDR3aa: CASSSSQGATGIQYF

v_gene: TRBV7-2
abundance: NA
d_gene: NA
j_gene: TRBJ2-3
CDR3nt: TGTGCCAGCAGCTTAGGGGCGGGACAGAAAAGGGATACGCAGTATTTT
CDR3aa: CASSLGAGQKRDTQYF

v_gene: TRBV27
abundance: once
d_gene: NA
j_gene: TRBJ1-6
CDR3nt: TGTGCCAGCAGTATCTCGGGGGGATGGACACCCCTCCACTTT
CDR3aa: CASSISGGWTPLHF

v_gene: TRBV13
abundance: NA
d_gene: NA
j_gene: TRBJ2-7
CDR3nt: TGTGCCAGCAGCCCCCCCACGGTCGGGGGTTACGAGCAGTACTTC
CDR3aa: CASSPPTVGGYEQYF

v_gene: TRBV9
abundance: once
d_gene: NA
j_gene: TRBJ1-3
CDR3nt: TGTGCCAGCAGCATAGGACAGAGGAACACCATATATTTT
CDR3aa: CASSIGQRNTIYF

v_gene: TRBV4-3
abundance: NA
d_gene: TRBD2
j_gene: TRBJ2-7
CDR3nt: TGCGCCAGCAGCCACGGGACTAGCGATTACGAGCAGTACTTC
CDR3aa: CASSHGTSDYEQYF

v_gene: TRBV5-1
abundance: NA
d_gene: NA
j_gene: TRBJ2-7
CDR3nt: TGCGCCAGCAGCTTGGGCGGGGTCTACGAGCAGTACTTC
CDR3aa: CASSLGGVYEQYF

v_gene: TRBV12-3/TRBV12-4
abundance: few
d_gene: TRBD1
j_gene: TRBJ1-1
CDR3nt: TGTGCAGGACAGGACGGGGATGAAGCTTTCTTT
CDR3aa: CAGQDGDEAFF

v_gene: TRBV6-1
abundance: NA
d_gene: NA
j_gene: TRBJ1-5
CDR3nt: TGTGCCAGCAGTGAACCATATCAGCCCCAGCATTTT
CDR3aa: CASSEPYQPQHF

v_gene: TRBV28
abundance: NA
d_gene: TRBD1
j_gene: TRBJ1-3
CDR3nt: TGTGCCAGCAGTGCCTACCGTTCCGGGACAGGGGGTTCGGGGGACACCATATATTTT
CDR3aa: CASSAYRSGTGGSGDTIYF

v_gene: TRBV7-2
abundance: NA
d_gene: TRBD1
j_gene: TRBJ2-3
CDR3nt: TGTGCCAGCAGTGAAGGGGGCGTTACGCAGTATTTT
CDR3aa: CASSEGGVTQYF

v_gene: TRBV3-1/TRBV3-2
abundance: NA
d_gene: NA
j_gene: TRBJ2-2
CDR3nt: TGTGCCAGCAGCCAAGGTTTAGCCACCGGGGAGCTGTTTTTT
CDR3aa: CASSQGLATGELFF

v_gene: TRBV6-5
abundance: NA
d_gene: TRBD1
j_gene: TRBJ1-1
CDR3nt: TGTGCCATTAGGGACAGGGCTCCTACTGAAGCTTTCTTT
CDR3aa: CAIRDRAPTEAFF

v_gene: TRBV9
abundance: NA
d_gene: TRBD1
j_gene: TRBJ1-1
CDR3nt: TGTGCCAGCAGCCCCTCACAGGGGGCGGCCACTGAAGCTTTCTTT
CDR3aa: CASSPSQGAATEAFF